The TCR beta chain under discussion was sequenced for a study of beta chain features in type 1 diabetes. Findings of the study overall: Individuals with type 1 diabetes displayed fewer insertions and more deletions at VDJ junctions. The study found moderately but significantly shorter TCRB CDR3s in all four CD4+ subsets of Type 1 diabetes patients.

As regards this clone: Its antigen is undetermined.

CDR3 length: 15 residues. In germline, CDR1 is MNHNS, CDR2 SASEGT. Trimming removed 6 bases from V and 3 bases from J; junction bases left unmatched: 6. CD45RO/CCR7/CD25/CD127/CD95/CD27 staining was used to isolate CD4+ naive, central memory, regulatory and stem cell-like memory cells by sorting. As every portion of the isolated RNA was reverse transcribed, the sequencing read expressed TCRB transcripts. Sequencing used immunoSEQ multiplex PCR; TCRdb keeps in-frame clones, though not all of them. The sample records around 160,000 clones, just over 8% being singletons. The receptor was isolated from a woman in her late teens or twenties with type 1 diabetes. This chain links TRBV6-1 with TRBJ1-1; 11 bases align to TRBD1. The sequenced material came from central memory CD4+ T cells from blood. The CDR3: CASRPQGQGDTEAFF. The CDR3 DNA follows: TGTGCCAGCAGGCCCCAGGGACAGGGGGACACTGAAGCTTTCTTT.